The 26 T cell receptor beta chains below come from one sample, sequenced in a study of regulatory T cells in long-lasting Graves disease. The time point denotes: newly diagnosed GD, antithyroid drugs for less than 3 months. RNA extracted from PBMCs served as the sequencing template. Building the TCR beta libraries relied on iRepertoire HTBI primers, and CDR3 regions underwent Arm-PCR. TCRdb reprocessed the multiplex PCR reads via MiXCR and lists one record per CDR3 protein. Of more than 400,000 distinct CDR3 sequences in the sample, 15% to 20% are singletons; the top ten hold approximately 12%. These data were likewise used in another study, on T cells in Graves' hyperthyroidism and ophthalmopathy.

Material: peripheral blood mononuclear cells (PBMCs), obtained at new diagnosis, from a patient treated with antithyroid drugs. The receptors here all came from a man aged 35-49 years with Graves disease.

This clonotype was seen repeatedly, ten times or more. V and J are TRBV11-2 and TRBJ2-1; D uncertain. The CDR3 length is 15 residues. Trimming cost V 0 bases and J 0 bases, with 6 bases left between them. Germline V gives CDR1 SGHAT, CDR2 FQNNGV. CDR3 protein: CASSLEAGSYNEQFF. The CDR3 region has the DNA TGTGCCAGCAGCTTAGAGGCAGGCTCCTACAATGAGCAGTTCTTC.

V and J are TRBV28 and TRBJ2-7; TRBD2 matches 11 bases. V dropped 10 bases and J dropped 2; count of bases not matched to a gene: 7. The length of the CDR3 is 14 residues. Germline CDR1 and CDR2: MDHEN and SYDVKM. CDR3 nucleotide sequence: TGTGCCACCCGAACTAGCGGGGGCACCTACGAGCAGTACTTC. It codes for CATRTSGGTYEQYF.

The chain employs TRBV20-1 and TRBJ1-1, with D possibly matching TRBD1 (6 bases). Trimming took off 0 bases at V and 5 bases at J, with 16 bases between the two ends. The CDR3 contains 15 residues. The germline V gene encodes CDR1 DFQATT and CDR2 SNEGSKA (reference sequence). The CDR3 here is CSARDAGGGRTEAFF. CDR3 sequence (DNA): TGCAGTGCTAGAGACGCTGGGGGGGGGCGGACTGAAGCTTTCTTT.

This clonotype came up many times. The chain links TRBV5-1 to TRBJ2-3, with 7 bases matching TRBD2. Losses at the gene ends were 4 bases for V and 2 bases for J; bases not matched to a gene: 4. The CDR3 runs to 14 residues. The germline gives CDR1 SGHRS, CDR2 YFSETQ. In DNA form, the CDR3 reads TGCGCCAGCAGCAGGGGACTACACACAGATACGCAGTATTTT. It yields the protein CASSRGLHTDTQYF.

This clonotype showed up many times. The rearrangement uses TRBV6-2 or TRBV6-3 and TRBJ2-1; no reliable D call. The ends were cut back, 5 bases at V and 4 bases at J, with 15 bases in the middle. The CDR3 totals 15 residues. Germline assignment: CDR1 MNHEY and CDR2 SVGEGT. As DNA, the CDR3 is TGTGCCAGCAGTCTCCTCTCGGCGGAGTACAATGAGCAGTTCTTC. Protein: CASSLLSAEYNEQFF.

In this sample, this clonotype turned up many times. The genes are TRBV20-1 and TRBJ2-1; D not certain. Germline V lookup: CDR1 DFQATT, CDR2 SNEGSKA (reference sequence). Trimming removed 3 bases from V and 6 bases from J, with 6 bases in between. The CDR3 is 11 amino acids. The CDR3 DNA is TGCAGTGCTAGTTGGGGCAATGAGCAGTTCTTC. This sequence encodes CSASWGNEQFF.

This clonotype was found a few times. This is likely an artifact of a read error, given a far larger clone one base away. The chain is built from TRBV9 and TRBJ2-1; D not certain. The CDR3 is made up of 14 amino acids. From germline, CDR1 is SGDLS and CDR2 YYNGEE. Trimming cost V 0 bases and J 0 bases, with 4 bases left between them. The CDR3 DNA reads as TGTGCCAGCAGCGTAGCCAGCTCCTACAATGAGCAGTTCTTC. Residues: CASSVASSYNEQFF.

This clonotype was detected ten times or more. The chain is built from TRBV20-1 and TRBJ1-6; D is uncertain. The V end lost 3 bases, the J end lost 5 bases, and 11 bases lay between the germline ends. The length of the CDR3 is 14 residues. Germline lookup yields CDR1 DFQATT and CDR2 SNEGSKA (reference sequence). The CDR3 nucleotides read TGCAGTGCTAGCAAGGGTCCCGATAATTCACCCCTCCACTTT. Protein sequence: CSASKGPDNSPLHF.

This clonotype has ten or more counts. The V and J genes are TRBV28 and TRBJ2-5, with D unresolved. The length of the CDR3 is 12 residues. In germline, CDR1 is MDHEN, CDR2 SYDVKM. The V gene lost 6 bases and the J gene lost 10 bases, with 15 bases spanning the gap. The CDR3 sequence is CASSLNLLSQYF. CDR3 nucleotides: TGTGCCAGCAGCCTCAACCTACTTAGCCAGTACTTC.

This clonotype was seen at least ten times. CDR3 sequence: CASSQDLLAGTNNEQFF. For the CDR3, the DNA is TGTGCCAGCAGCCAAGATCTGTTAGCGGGAACCAACAATGAGCAGTTCTTC. The J gene is TRBJ2-1, the V gene TRBV3-1; 8 nucleotides agree with TRBD2. The CDR3 loop spans 17 amino acids. J gave up 5 bases and V 0 bases, and 9 bases lay outside the gene matches. Germline V gene sequence: CDR1 LGHDT, CDR2 YNNKEL (reference sequence).

This clonotype was found many times. J is TRBJ1-1 and V is TRBV11-3; a weak D match, TRBD1 (6 bases). The V end lost 5 bases, the J end lost 2 bases, and 12 bases lay between the germline ends. The CDR3 contains 14 residues. Germline loops: CDR1 SGHNT, CDR2 YENEEA. The CDR3 spells CASSPAGDNTEAFF. The CDR3 bases are TGTGCCAGCAGCCCCGCAGGGGATAACACTGAAGCTTTCTTT.

This clonotype was counted ten times or more. The chain has TRBV29-1 and TRBJ2-1; TRBD1 agrees at 9 bases. This CDR3 comprises 15 residues. With V trimmed by 4 bases and J by 0 bases, 4 bases remained unmatched. Germline assignment: CDR1 SQVTM and CDR2 ANQGSEA. The CDR3 DNA follows: TGCAGCGTTGGCGGGGACAGGGTCTCCTACAATGAGCAGTTCTTC. Its translation is CSVGGDRVSYNEQFF.

This clonotype was seen ten or more times. The chain recombines TRBV5-1 with TRBJ2-5; a weak D match, TRBD1 (6 bases). In germline, CDR1 is SGHRS, CDR2 YFSETQ. Deletions cut 3 bases from V and 1 base from J, with 10 bases between. The CDR3 covers 14 residues. The DNA of the CDR3 is TGCGCCAGCAGCTCGGGACACCGCCAAGAGACCCAGTACTTC. It is translated as CASSSGHRQETQYF.

This clonotype was counted many times. The V gene is TRBV3-1, the J gene TRBJ1-2, with D unresolved. CDR3 length: 16 residues. Trimming removed 0 bases from V and 0 bases from J, with 11 bases in between. Germline CDR1 is LGHDT and CDR2 is YNNKEL (reference sequence). CDR3 DNA sequence: TGTGCCAGCAGCCAAGACAAGTTTGTGGCTAACTATGGCTACACCTTC. It specifies CASSQDKFVANYGYTF.

This clonotype was counted ten times or more. The chain joins TRBV4-1 to TRBJ2-2; unclear D gene. Germline-derived CDR1 and CDR2 are MGHRA and YSYEKL. The CDR3 has 17 residues. Trimming removed 1 base from V and 0 bases from J, with 12 bases in between. CDR3 in amino acids: CASSQGPTGANTGELFF. The CDR3 coding sequence is TGCGCCAGCAGCCAAGGCCCCACTGGCGCGAACACCGGGGAGCTGTTTTTT.

This clonotype has ten or more counts. The chain combines TRBV5-1 with TRBJ2-1; D is unresolved. The ends were cut back, 1 base at V and 7 bases at J, with 15 bases in the middle. Germline V gives CDR1 SGHRS, CDR2 YFSETQ. The CDR3 loop spans 15 amino acids. CDR3 amino acids: CASSLLSMSKNEQFF. The CDR3, as DNA: TGCGCCAGCAGCTTGCTGAGTATGTCGAAGAATGAGCAGTTCTTC.

This chain connects TRBV29-1 to TRBJ2-3, with D possibly being TRBD2 (7 bases). The CDR3 has 13 residues. The V gene's germline CDR1 is SQVTM and CDR2 ANQGSEA. The CDR3 sequence: CTSIRGGSDTQYF. The DNA of the CDR3 is TGCACCTCAATAAGGGGGGGGTCGGATACGCAGTATTTT.

The rearrangement joins TRBV20-1 to TRBJ2-7, with D perhaps matching TRBD1 (6 bases). V was trimmed by 4 bases and J by 6 bases, leaving 16 bases between them. Per the germline V gene, CDR1 is DFQATT and CDR2 is SNEGSKA (reference sequence). The CDR3 covers 13 residues. CDR3: CSATPNRAVEQYF. CDR3 in DNA: TGCAGTGCTACCCCTAACAGGGCTGTCGAGCAGTACTTC.

The table lists this clonotype with many counts. The CDR3 sequence: CASNLEGQGEGEQYF. In DNA form, the CDR3 reads TGCGCCAGCAACCTGGAGGGACAGGGAGAAGGGGAGCAGTACTTC. The genes are TRBV5-1 and TRBJ2-7; TRBD1 agrees at 9 bases. The junction had 14 bases not matched to a gene; V was cut back by 6 bases and J by 7 bases. Looked up from germline, CDR1 is SGHRS and CDR2 is YFSETQ. The CDR3 runs to 15 residues.

This clonotype was seen at least ten times. This rearrangement joins TRBV28 to TRBJ2-3, with 12 nucleotides matching TRBD2. The germline gives CDR1 MDHEN, CDR2 SYDVKM. The ends lost 7 bases at V and 2 bases at J; junction bases unmatched: 10. This CDR3 contains 17 residues. The DNA for the CDR3 is TGTGCCAGCACTGCTAGCGGGAGGGCCCCCTTCACAGATACGCAGTATTTT. It is translated as CASTASGRAPFTDTQYF.

On this clonotype itself: Given a much more abundant clone one base away, this may be a read error. The chain couples TRBV11-2 to TRBJ2-7; 10 positions agree with TRBD1. The CDR3 has 15 amino acids. Looked up from germline, CDR1 is SGHAT and CDR2 is FQNNGV. V trimming: 5 bases; J trimming: 7 bases; junction bases outside the gene matches: 11. The CDR3 loop reads CASSPGTGDSGEQYF. The DNA for the CDR3 is TGTGCCAGCAGCCCAGGGACAGGGGATTCTGGGGAGCAGTACTTC.

The table lists this clonotype with a few counts. The chain has TRBV2 and TRBJ2-6; no clear D. In germline, CDR1 is SNHLY, CDR2 FYNNEI. CDR3 length: 16 residues. The germline V and J ends were trimmed by 4 bases and 0 bases, with 10 bases remaining between them. The CDR3 sequence: CASSGWRISGANVLTF. The DNA of the CDR3 is TGTGCCAGCAGTGGGTGGCGGATCTCTGGGGCCAACGTCCTGACTTTC.

This clonotype was recorded many times. This chain links TRBV29-1 with TRBJ2-5; D gene unclear. Trimming stripped 4 bases from V and 2 bases from J, with 8 bases between. Germline V CDR1 and CDR2: SQVTM, ANQGSEA. CDR3 length: 12 residues. CDR3 DNA: TGCAGCGTTGTCAGGTCACAAGAGACCCAGTACTTC. Protein product: CSVVRSQETQYF.

This clonotype was detected a few times. The chain's CDR3 is CASSAGTPRWGYTF. The CDR3 nucleotides read TGCGCCAGCAGCGCTGGGACTCCGCGGTGGGGCTACACCTTC. The chain carries TRBV5-1 and TRBJ1-2; tentatively, D is TRBD1 (5 bases). The CDR3 consists of 14 residues. Germline CDR1 SGHRS, CDR2 YFSETQ. V was cut by 4 bases and J by 8 bases, with 18 bases left in between.

This clonotype was seen many times. The CDR3 reads CASSGRTSIADTQYF. The CDR3 DNA sequence: TGTGCCAGCAGCGGACGGACATCTATAGCAGATACGCAGTATTTT. The chain couples TRBV7-9 to TRBJ2-3; a weak D match, TRBD1 (5 bases). CDR3 length equals 15 residues. Looked up from germline, CDR1 is SEHNR and CDR2 is FQNEAQ (reference sequence). V was pared by 5 bases and J by 4 bases, with 16 bases between.

The chain is built from TRBV2 and TRBJ1-2; D is uncertain. The length of the CDR3 is 13 residues. The V end lost 8 bases, the J end lost 4 bases, and 14 bases lay between the germline ends. The germline V gene has CDR1 SNHLY and CDR2 FYNNEI. The CDR3 DNA sequence: TGTGCCAGCGGGAGGGCCGGTAGCTATGGCTACACCTTC. This codes for CASGRAGSYGYTF.